This T cell receptor (beta chain) was found in a study of cytomegalovirus exposure and HLA in healthy donors. Turning to the study itself: Inside one of the first data releases sat about 85 million unique TCRs taken from HLA-typed donors. Genetic ancestry analysis placed approximately 80% of the 400 or so donors that were genotyped in the Caucasian-associated cluster.

As to this clone: Its antigen is unidentified.

Study-level points and caveats: In a later analysis, roughly 17,000 TCR beta sequences were associated with HLA alleles at 0.05 false discovery rate.

Germline V lookup: CDR1 MGHRA, CDR2 YSYEKL. The junction had 12 bases not matched to a gene; V was cut back by 5 bases and J by 4 bases. The CDR3 is made up of 16 amino acids. PCR primers comprised 60 Vbeta and 13 Jbeta primers. The data were produced by immunoSEQ multiplex PCR, yet TCRdb's version contains in-frame clones alone and is incomplete. The sample data list 75,000 to 95,000 clones. The V gene is TRBV4-1, the J gene TRBJ1-1, with TRBD1 identical over 8 bases. The sequence was obtained from a woman aged 55-70 years in good health and CMV-seronegative. The material sequenced was PBMCs. The CDR3 DNA sequence: TGCGCCAGCAGCTCAAGGGCCGGGCAGGGGGCCACTGAAGCTTTCTTT. Protein product: CASSSRAGQGATEAFF.